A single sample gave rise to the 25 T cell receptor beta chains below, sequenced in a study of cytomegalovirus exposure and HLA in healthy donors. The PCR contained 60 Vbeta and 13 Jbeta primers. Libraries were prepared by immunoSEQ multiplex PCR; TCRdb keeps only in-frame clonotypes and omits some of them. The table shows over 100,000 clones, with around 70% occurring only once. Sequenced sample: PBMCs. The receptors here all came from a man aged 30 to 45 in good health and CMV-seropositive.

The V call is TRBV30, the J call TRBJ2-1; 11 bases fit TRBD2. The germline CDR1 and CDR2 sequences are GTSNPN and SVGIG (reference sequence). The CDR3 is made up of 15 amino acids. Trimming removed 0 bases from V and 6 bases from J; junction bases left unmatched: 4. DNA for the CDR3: TGTGCCTGGAGTGTGTTAGCGGGGGGGTTCAATGAGCAGTTCTTC. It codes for CAWSVLAGGFNEQFF. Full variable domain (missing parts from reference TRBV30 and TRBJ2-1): SQTIHQWPATLVQPVGSPLSLECTVEGTSNPNLYWYRQAAGRGLQLLFYSVGIGQISSEVPQNLSASRPQDRQFILSSKKLLLSDSGFYLCAWSVLAGGFNEQFFGPGTRLTVL.

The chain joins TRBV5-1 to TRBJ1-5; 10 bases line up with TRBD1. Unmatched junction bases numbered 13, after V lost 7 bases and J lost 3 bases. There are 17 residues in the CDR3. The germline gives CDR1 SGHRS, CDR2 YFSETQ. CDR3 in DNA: TGCGCCAGCTCTCTTGGGGGGACAGGGGCCTCCAATCAGCCCCAGCATTTT. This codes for CASSLGGTGASNQPQHF.

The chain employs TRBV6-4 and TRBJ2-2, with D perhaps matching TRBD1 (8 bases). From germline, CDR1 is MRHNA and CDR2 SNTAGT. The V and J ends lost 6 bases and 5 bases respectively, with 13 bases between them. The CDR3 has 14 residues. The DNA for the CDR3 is TGTGCCAGCAGCGGACAGGGAGGGACCGGGGAGCTGTTTTTT. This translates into CASSGQGGTGELFF.

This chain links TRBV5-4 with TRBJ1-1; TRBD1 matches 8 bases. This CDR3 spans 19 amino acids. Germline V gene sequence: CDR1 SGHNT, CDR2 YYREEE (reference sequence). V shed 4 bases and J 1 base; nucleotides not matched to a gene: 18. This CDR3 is CASSLGSPGQGISNTEAFF. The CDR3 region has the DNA TGTGCCAGCAGCCTGGGGTCCCCAGGACAGGGTATTTCGAACACTGAAGCTTTCTTT. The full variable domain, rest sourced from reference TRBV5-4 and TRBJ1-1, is ETGVTQSPTHLIKTRGQQVTLRCSSQSGHNTVSWYQQALGQGPQFIFQYYREEENGRGNFPPRFSGLQFPNYSSELNVNALELDDSALYLCASSLGSPGQGISNTEAFFGQGTRLTVV.

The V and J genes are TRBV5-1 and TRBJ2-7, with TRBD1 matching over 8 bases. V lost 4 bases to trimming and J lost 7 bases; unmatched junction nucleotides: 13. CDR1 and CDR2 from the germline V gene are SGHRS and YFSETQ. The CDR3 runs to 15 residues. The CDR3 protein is CASSVQPGQGNEQYF. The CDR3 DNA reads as TGCGCCAGCAGCGTCCAACCTGGACAGGGTAATGAGCAGTACTTC.

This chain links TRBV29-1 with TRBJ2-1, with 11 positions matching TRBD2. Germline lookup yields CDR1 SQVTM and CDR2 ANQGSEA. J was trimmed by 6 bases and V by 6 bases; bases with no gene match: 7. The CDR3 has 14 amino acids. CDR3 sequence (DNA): TGCAGCGTCGATAGCGGGGGGGCCGGCAATGAGCAGTTCTTC. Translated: CSVDSGGAGNEQFF.

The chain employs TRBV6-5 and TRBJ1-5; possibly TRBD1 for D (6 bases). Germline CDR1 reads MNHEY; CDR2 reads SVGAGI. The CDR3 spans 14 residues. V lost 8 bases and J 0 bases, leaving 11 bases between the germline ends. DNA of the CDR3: TGTGCCAGCGCAGGGGCCCATAGCAATCAGCCCCAGCATTTT. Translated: CASAGAHSNQPQHF.

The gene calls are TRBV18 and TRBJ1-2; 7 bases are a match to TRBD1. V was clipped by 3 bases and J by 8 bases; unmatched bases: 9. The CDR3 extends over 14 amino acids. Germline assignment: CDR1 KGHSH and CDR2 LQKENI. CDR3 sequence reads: CASSPGGQVGGYTF. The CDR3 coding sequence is TGTGCCAGCTCACCCGGAGGACAGGTCGGGGGCTACACCTTC.

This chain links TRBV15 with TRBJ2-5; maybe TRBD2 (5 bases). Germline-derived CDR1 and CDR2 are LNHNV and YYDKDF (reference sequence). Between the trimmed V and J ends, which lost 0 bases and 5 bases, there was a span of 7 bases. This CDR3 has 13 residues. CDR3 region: CATSRDSGETQYF. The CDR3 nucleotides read TGTGCCACCAGCAGAGATTCGGGGGAGACCCAGTACTTC.

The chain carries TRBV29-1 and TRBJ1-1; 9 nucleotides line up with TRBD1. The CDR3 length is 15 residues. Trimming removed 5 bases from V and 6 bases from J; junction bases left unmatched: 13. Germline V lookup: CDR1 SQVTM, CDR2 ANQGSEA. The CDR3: CSVHKGTTGGPEAFF. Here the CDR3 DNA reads TGCAGCGTTCACAAGGGAACGACAGGGGGTCCTGAAGCTTTCTTT.

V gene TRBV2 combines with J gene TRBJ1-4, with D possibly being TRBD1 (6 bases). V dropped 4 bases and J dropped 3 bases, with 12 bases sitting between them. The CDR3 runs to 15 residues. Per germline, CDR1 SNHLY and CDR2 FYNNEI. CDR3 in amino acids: CASSVRYRANEKLFF. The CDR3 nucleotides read TGTGCCAGCAGTGTAAGGTACAGGGCTAATGAAAAACTGTTTTTT.

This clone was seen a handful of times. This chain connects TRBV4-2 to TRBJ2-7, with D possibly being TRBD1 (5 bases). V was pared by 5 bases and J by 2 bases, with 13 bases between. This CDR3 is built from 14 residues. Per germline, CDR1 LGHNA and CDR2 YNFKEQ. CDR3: CASSAGQGTYEQYF. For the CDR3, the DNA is TGTGCCAGCAGCGCCGGTCAGGGTACCTACGAGCAGTACTTC.

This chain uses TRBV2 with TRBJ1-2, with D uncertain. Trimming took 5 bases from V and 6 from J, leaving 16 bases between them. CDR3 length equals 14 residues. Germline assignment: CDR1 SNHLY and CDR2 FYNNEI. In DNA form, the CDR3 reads TGTGCCAGCAGTTATGACCGCACGGAGGATGGCTACACCTTC. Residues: CASSYDRTEDGYTF.

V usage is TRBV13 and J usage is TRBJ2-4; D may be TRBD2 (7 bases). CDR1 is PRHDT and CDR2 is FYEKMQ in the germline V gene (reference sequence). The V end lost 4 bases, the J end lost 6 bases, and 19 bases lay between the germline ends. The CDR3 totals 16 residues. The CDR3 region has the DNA TGTGCCAGCAGCTCCCGGGGGAGGGTCAGGGGAAACATTCAGTACTTC. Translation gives CASSSRGRVRGNIQYF.

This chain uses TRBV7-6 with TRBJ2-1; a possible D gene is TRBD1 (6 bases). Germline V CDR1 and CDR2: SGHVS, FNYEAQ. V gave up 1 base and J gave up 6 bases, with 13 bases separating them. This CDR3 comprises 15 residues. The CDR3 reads CASSLENGGRNEQFF. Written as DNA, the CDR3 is TGTGCCAGCAGCTTAGAGAATGGGGGCCGCAATGAGCAGTTCTTC.

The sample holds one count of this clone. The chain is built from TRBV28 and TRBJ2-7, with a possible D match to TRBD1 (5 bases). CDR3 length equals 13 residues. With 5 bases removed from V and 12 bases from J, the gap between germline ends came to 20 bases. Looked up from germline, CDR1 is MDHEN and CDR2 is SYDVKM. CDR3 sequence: CASSLRKGLRGYF. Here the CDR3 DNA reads TGTGCCAGCAGTCTGCGAAAAGGGCTAAGGGGGTACTTC. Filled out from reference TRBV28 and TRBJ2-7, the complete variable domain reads DVKVTQSSRYLVKRTGEKVFLECVQDMDHENMFWYRQDPGLGLRLIYFSYDVKMKEKGDIPEGYSVSREKKERFSLILESASTNQTSMYLCASSLRKGLRGYFGPGTRLTVT.

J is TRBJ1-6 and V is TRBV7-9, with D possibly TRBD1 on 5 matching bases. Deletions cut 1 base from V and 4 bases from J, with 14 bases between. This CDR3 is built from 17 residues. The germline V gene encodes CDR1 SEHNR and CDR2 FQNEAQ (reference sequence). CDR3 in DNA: TGTGCCAGCAGCTTAGTGCAGGGCTGGCTTTATAATTCACCCCTCCACTTT. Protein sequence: CASSLVQGWLYNSPLHF. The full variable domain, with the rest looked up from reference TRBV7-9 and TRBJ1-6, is DTGVSQNPRHKITKRGQNVTFRCDPISEHNRLYWYRQTLGQGPEFLTYFQNEAQLEKSRLLSDRFSAERPKGSFSTLEIQRTEQGDSAMYLCASSLVQGWLYNSPLHFGNGTRLTVT.

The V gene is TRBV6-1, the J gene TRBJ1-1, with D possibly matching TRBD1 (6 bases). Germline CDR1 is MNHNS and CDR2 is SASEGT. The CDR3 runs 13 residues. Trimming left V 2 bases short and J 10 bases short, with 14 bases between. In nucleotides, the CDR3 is TGTGCCAGCAGTGAATCTTGGGGGCGAACAGCTTTCTTT. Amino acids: CASSESWGRTAFF.

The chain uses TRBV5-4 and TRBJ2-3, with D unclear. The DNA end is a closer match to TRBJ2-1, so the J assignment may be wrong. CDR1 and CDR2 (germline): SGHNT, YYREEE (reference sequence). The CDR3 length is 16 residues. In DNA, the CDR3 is TGTGCCAGCAGCTTGGACGGAGTGAACTCCTACAATGAGCAGTTCTTC. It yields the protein CASSLDGVNSYNEQFF.

CDR3 in DNA: TGTGCCAGCAGTCGACAGGCGAACACTGAAGCTTTCTTT. As protein: CASSRQANTEAFF. The rearrangement links TRBV6-1 to TRBJ1-1; weak D call: TRBD1 (6 bases). The CDR3 runs to 13 residues. V lost 5 bases to trimming and J lost 1 base, with 8 bases between them. Germline CDR1 is MNHNS and CDR2 is SASEGT.

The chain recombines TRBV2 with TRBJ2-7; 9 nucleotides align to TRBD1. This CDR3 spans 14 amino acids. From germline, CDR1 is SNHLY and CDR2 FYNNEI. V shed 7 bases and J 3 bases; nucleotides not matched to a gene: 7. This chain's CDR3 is CASTGQGVYYEQYF. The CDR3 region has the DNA TGTGCCAGCACGGGACAGGGCGTCTACTACGAGCAGTACTTC.

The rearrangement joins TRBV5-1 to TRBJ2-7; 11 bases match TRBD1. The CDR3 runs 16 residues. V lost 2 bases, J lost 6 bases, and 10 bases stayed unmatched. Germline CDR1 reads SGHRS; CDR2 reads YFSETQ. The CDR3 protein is CASSFVVAGQGGEQYF. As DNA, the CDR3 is TGCGCCAGCAGCTTCGTCGTGGCGGGACAGGGGGGCGAGCAGTACTTC.

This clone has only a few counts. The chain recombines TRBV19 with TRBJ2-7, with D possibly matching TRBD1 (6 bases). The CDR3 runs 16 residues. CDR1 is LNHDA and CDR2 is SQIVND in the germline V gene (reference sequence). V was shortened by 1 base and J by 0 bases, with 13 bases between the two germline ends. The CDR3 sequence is CASSIGGTLGSYEQYF. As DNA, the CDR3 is TGTGCCAGTAGTATAGGGGGGACACTCGGCTCCTACGAGCAGTACTTC.

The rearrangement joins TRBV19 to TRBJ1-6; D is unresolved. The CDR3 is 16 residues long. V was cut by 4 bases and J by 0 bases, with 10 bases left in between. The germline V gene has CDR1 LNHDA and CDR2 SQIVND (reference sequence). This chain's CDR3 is CASSKRESSYNSPLHF. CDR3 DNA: TGTGCCAGTAGTAAACGGGAGAGCTCCTATAATTCACCCCTCCACTTT.

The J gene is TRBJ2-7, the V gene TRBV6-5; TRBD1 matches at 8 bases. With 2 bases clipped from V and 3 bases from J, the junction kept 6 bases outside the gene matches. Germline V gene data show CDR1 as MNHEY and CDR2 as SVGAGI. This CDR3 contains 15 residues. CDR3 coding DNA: TGTGCCAGCAGTTACGACACAACAGGGGGCTACGAGCAGTACTTC. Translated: CASSYDTTGGYEQYF.